This T cell receptor beta chain was identified in a study of T cell changes during pregnancy in multiple sclerosis (dated by TCRdb to about 2019). Some background on the complete study: The study looked at changes in the T cell repertoire across pregnancy in women with multiple sclerosis.

Preparation of the library involved the immunoSEQ multiplex PCR assay. Drawn from immuneACCESS, this table holds only the in-frame rearrangements with V and J called that TCRdb kept. Clones are partly lost; checked studies trace under half to an unresolved V gene and leave the rest unexplained. In this sample the table shows 50,000 to 65,000 clones, approximately 93% of which occur a single time. The top ten constitute approximately 3.4% of the sample. CDR1 ENHRY and CDR2 SYGVKD are derived from the germline V gene. V and J are trimmed by 6 bases and 0 bases, and the gene matches miss 12 bases of the junction. The CDR3 goes from the cysteine to the phenylalanine over 20 residues. The sequence is cut down to CDR3 DNA, 60 bases in frame from base 1. With regard to this clone: No cognate antigen has been identified for it. No base quality values were provided; no much bigger clone lies one nucleotide off.

The sequence is built from TRBV10-3 and TRBJ2-3, with 16 bases in between that match TRBD2. The TCR originated in a female donor with multiple sclerosis, enrolled in a pregnancy study. This material consisted of CD8+ T cells from peripheral blood mononuclear cells, taken in the second trimester of pregnancy. The CDR3 reads CAIRGLAGGPQKSSTDTQYF. The DNA sequence follows: TGTGCCATCAGGGGACTAGCGGGAGGGCCGCAGAAGTCTAGCACAGATACGCAGTATTTT.